This TCR beta chain was obtained from a study of T cell repertoires in cytomegalovirus infection. In the study overall: Both CMV infection and a matching HLA type were indicated by public TCR beta signatures. Notes on the study in general: HLA-C-restricted, CMV-specific TCR beta clonotypes were dominant ex vivo. Carriers of CMV plus the relevant HLA were identified by cumulative public TCR beta family frequency.

This clonotype was counted at least ten times. Its antigen is currently unknown. TCRdb analysed the reads with MiXCR anew, one entry per CDR3 protein. The table lists 200,000 to 300,000 distinct CDR3 sequences, roughly an eighth of them singletons. Germline assignment: CDR1 SGHTA and CDR2 FQGNSA. The ends were cut back, 3 bases at V and 0 bases at J, with 11 bases in the middle. CDR3 length: 15 amino acids. This chain connects TRBV7-2 to TRBJ1-2; D is undetermined. The sequenced sample was PBMCs. The source of this sequence is a human donor in good health (CMV status not recorded). Some clones in this sample may be carry-over from other donors' samples. CDR3 protein: CASSFGSTANYGYTF. The CDR3, as DNA: TGTGCCAGCAGCTTCGGCAGTACAGCTAACTATGGCTACACCTTC.